This TCR beta chain was captured in a study of T cells in Graves' hyperthyroidism and ophthalmopathy. This clonotype was detected many times. Its target is not known. General study points: Also found in blood were most expanded thyroid clonotypes above 0.001.

The CDR3 runs 13 residues. Trimming took off 2 bases at V and 4 bases at J, with 9 bases between the two ends. Germline V CDR1 and CDR2: MDHEN, SYDVKM. Lactation, pregnancy, other autoimmune disease or uncontrolled infection led to exclusion of patients. Clinicians diagnosed patients from clinical symptoms, serum thyroxine and TRAb, thyroid ultrasound and orbital computed tomography. Each 10 ml fresh peripheral blood draw supplied the PBMCs. Researchers amplified the TCR beta CDR3 regions from RNA transcripts. TCR CDR3 underwent first-round RT-PCR with the HTBI primer set. TCRdb ran MiXCR on the multiplex PCR reads and lists one entry per CDR3 protein. This sample carries 700,000 or so distinct CDR3 sequences, 14% of them seen once, and the ten largest clones take under 15%.

The V gene is TRBV28, the J gene TRBJ2-7; D remains ambiguous. This clonotype originated in a woman aged 50 to 60 with Graves' ophthalmopathy. Source material: blood. DNA for the CDR3: TGTGCCAGCAGTTTAACCGAAGTTTACGAGCAGTACTTC. This encodes CASSLTEVYEQYF.